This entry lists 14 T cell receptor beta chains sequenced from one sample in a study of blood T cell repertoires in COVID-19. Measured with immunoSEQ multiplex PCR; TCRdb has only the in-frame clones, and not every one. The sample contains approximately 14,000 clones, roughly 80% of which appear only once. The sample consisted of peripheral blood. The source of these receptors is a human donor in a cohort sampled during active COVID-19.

DNA for the CDR3: TGTGCCAGCAGCCGGGGGGCCGGCTACACCTTC. Translated, it gives CASSRGAGYTF. The chain is built from TRBV12-3 or TRBV12-4 and TRBJ1-2, with TRBD1 as a possible D gene (6 bases). This CDR3 has 11 residues. The V end lost 6 bases, the J end lost 8 bases, and 10 bases lay between the germline ends.

The CDR3 region is CASTSVVNTGELFF. The CDR3 region has the DNA TGTGCCAGTACGAGCGTCGTTAACACCGGGGAGCTGTTTTTT. The rearrangement joins TRBV19 to TRBJ2-2; D is undetermined. The V and J ends lost 7 bases and 2 bases respectively, with 11 bases between them. This CDR3 has 14 residues. In germline, CDR1 is LNHDA, CDR2 SQIVND (reference sequence). Complete variable domain (other parts from reference TRBV19 and TRBJ2-2): DGGITQSPKYLFRKEGQNVTLSCEQNLNHDAMYWYRQDPGQGLRLIYYSQIVNDFQKGDIAEGYSVSREKKESFPLTVTSAQKNPTAFYLCASTSVVNTGELFFGEGSRLTVL.

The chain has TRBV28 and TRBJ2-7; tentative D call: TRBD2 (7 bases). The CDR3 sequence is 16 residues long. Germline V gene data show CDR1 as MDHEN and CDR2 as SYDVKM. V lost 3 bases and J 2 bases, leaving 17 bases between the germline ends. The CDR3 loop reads CASSFGGGGGAYEQYF. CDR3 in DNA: TGTGCCAGCAGTTTTGGGGGGGGCGGCGGGGCCTACGAGCAGTACTTC.

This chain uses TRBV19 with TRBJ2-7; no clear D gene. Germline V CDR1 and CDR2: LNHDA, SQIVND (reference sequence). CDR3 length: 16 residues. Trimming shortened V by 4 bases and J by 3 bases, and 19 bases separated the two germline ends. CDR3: CASSKIRQTRSYEQYF. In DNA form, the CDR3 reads TGTGCCAGTAGTAAGATTCGGCAGACAAGAAGCTACGAGCAGTACTTC.

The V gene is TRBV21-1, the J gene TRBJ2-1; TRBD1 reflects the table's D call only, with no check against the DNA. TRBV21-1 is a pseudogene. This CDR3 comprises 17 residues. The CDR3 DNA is TGTGCCAGCAGCAAAGGGGGGACAGGGGGCACCGTCAATGAGCAGTTCTTC. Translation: CASSKGGTGGTVNEQFF.

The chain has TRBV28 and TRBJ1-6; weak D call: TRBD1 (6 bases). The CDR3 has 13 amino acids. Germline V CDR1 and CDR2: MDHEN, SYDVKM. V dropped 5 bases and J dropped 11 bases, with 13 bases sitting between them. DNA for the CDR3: TGTGCCAGCAGTCGACAGGACCTGGCACCCCTCCACTTT. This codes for CASSRQDLAPLHF.

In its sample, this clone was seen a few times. CDR3 in amino acids: CASSPPGTASTDTQYF. The DNA of the CDR3 is TGTGCCAGCAGCCCCCCCGGGACAGCAAGCACAGATACGCAGTATTTT. The chain is built from TRBV14 and TRBJ2-3; 7 bases agree with TRBD1. Per the germline V gene, CDR1 is SGHDN and CDR2 is FVKESK. V lost 4 bases, J lost 0 bases, and 7 bases stayed unmatched. The CDR3 length is 16 residues.

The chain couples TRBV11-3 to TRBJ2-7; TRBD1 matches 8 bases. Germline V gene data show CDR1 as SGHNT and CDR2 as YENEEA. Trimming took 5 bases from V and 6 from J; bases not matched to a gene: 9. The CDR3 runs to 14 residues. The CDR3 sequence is CASSLRTGLSEQYF. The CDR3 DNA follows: TGTGCCAGCAGCCTAAGGACAGGGCTCTCCGAGCAGTACTTC.

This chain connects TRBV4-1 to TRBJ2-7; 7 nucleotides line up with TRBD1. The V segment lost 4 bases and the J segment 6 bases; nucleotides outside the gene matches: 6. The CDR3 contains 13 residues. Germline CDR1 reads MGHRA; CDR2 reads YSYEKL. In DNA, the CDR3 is TGCGCCAGCAGCCCTTCCCCAGGGGGCGAGCAGTACTTC. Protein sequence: CASSPSPGGEQYF.

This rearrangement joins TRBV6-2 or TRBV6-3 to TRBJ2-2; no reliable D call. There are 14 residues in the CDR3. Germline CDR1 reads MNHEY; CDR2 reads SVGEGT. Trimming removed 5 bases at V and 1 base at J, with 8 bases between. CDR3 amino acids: CASSERMNTGELFF. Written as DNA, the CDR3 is TGTGCCAGCAGTGAGCGAATGAACACCGGGGAGCTGTTTTTT.

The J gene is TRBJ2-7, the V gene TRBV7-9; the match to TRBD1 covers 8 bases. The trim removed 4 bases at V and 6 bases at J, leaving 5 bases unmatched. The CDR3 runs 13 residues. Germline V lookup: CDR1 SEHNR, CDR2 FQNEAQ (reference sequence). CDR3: CASSSDRVGEQYF. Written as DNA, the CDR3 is TGTGCCAGCAGCTCGGACAGGGTTGGCGAGCAGTACTTC.

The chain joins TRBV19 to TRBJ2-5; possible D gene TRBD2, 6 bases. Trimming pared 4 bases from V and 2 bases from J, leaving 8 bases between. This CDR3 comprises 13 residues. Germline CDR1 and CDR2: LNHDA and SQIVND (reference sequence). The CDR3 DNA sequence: TGTGCCAGTAGTACGACTAGGCAAGAGACCCAGTACTTC. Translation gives CASSTTRQETQYF.

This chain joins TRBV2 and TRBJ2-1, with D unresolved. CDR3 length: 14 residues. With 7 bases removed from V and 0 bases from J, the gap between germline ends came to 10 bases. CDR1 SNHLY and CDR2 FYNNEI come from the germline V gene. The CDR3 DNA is TGTGCCAGCACTACCCTCACCTCCTACAATGAGCAGTTCTTC. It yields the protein CASTTLTSYNEQFF.

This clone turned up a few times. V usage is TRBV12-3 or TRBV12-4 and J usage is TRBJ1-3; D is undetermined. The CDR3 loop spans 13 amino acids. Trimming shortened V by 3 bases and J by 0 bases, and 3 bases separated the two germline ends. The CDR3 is CASSLSSGNTIYF. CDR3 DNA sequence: TGTGCCAGCAGTTTGAGCTCTGGAAACACCATATATTTT.